Below are 6 T cell receptor beta chains sequenced from a single sample in a study of cytomegalovirus exposure and HLA in healthy donors. Clones were read by immunoSEQ multiplex PCR, and TCRdb kept only the in-frame ones, dropping some. The sample yields some 76,000 clones, 94% seen once. Sequenced material: PBMCs. The receptors derive from a woman aged 18-29 years in good health and CMV-seropositive.

The chain has TRBV15 and TRBJ1-6; TRBD1 aligns across 8 bases. The ends lost 0 bases at V and 7 bases at J; junction bases unmatched: 5. The germline gives CDR1 LNHNV, CDR2 YYDKDF (reference sequence). CDR3 size: 16 residues. CDR3 nucleotide sequence: TGTGCCACCAGCAGAGATCGAGGGACAGGCAATTCACCCCTCCACTTT. Amino acid sequence: CATSRDRGTGNSPLHF.

J is TRBJ1-4 and V is TRBV4-2; D ambiguous. Per germline, CDR1 LGHNA and CDR2 YNFKEQ. V lost 0 bases and J 0 bases, leaving 11 bases between the germline ends. The CDR3 has 17 residues. CDR3 loop: CASSQDIRRATNEKLFF. The CDR3 region has the DNA TGTGCCAGCAGCCAAGATATAAGGAGGGCAACTAATGAAAAACTGTTTTTT.

V usage is TRBV5-1 and J usage is TRBJ1-4; possible D gene TRBD1, 6 bases. The CDR3 runs to 15 residues. V was shortened by 7 bases and J by 5 bases, with 18 bases between the two germline ends. CDR1 is SGHRS, CDR2 YFSETQ, per germline. CDR3 coding DNA: TGCGCCAGCCGAATGGGGGGGGGCGAGAATGAAAAACTGTTTTTT. Its translation: CASRMGGGENEKLFF. The full variable domain, in which reference TRBV5-1 and TRBJ1-4 provide the parts outside the CDR3, is KAGVTQTPRYLIKTRGQQVTLSCSPISGHRSVSWYQQTPGQGLQFLFEYFSETQRNKGNFPGRFSGRQFSNSRSEMNVSTLELGDSALYLCASRMGGGENEKLFFGSGTQLSVL.

This chain uses TRBV5-1 with TRBJ2-7; tentative D call: TRBD1 (6 bases). Trimming shortened V by 3 bases and J by 3 bases, and 10 bases separated the two germline ends. The V gene's germline CDR1 is SGHRS and CDR2 YFSETQ. This CDR3 region has 13 residues. The CDR3 reads CASSSDRNYEQYF. The DNA of the CDR3 is TGCGCCAGCAGCTCTGACAGGAACTACGAGCAGTACTTC.

This chain links TRBV14 with TRBJ1-6; D gene unclear. The V and J ends lost 2 bases and 7 bases respectively, with 9 bases between them. From germline, CDR1 is SGHDN and CDR2 FVKESK. The CDR3 is made up of 14 amino acids. The CDR3 is CASSQFTRNSPLHF. The CDR3 nucleotides are TGTGCCAGCAGCCAATTTACTCGAAATTCACCCCTCCACTTT.

This chain joins TRBV5-8 and TRBJ2-7, with a possible D match to TRBD1 (5 bases). CDR3 length: 16 amino acids. V lost 2 bases and J lost 2, with 17 bases in between. CDR1 is SGHTS and CDR2 is YDEGEE in the germline V gene. CDR3 loop: CASSLDYSRAAYEQYF. DNA of the CDR3: TGTGCCAGCAGCTTAGATTACTCCAGGGCTGCCTACGAGCAGTACTTC.